What follows are 5 T cell receptor beta chains derived from one specimen sequenced in a study of long-term antiretroviral therapy in people with HIV. A v3.0 immunoSEQ assay was performed at survey level. Repertoires were generated with immunoSEQ multiplex PCR, while TCRdb's copy carries only in-frame clones and drops some. The table includes 25,000 to 35,000 clones, just over 85% detected once. The material sequenced was unsorted PBMCs, taken 0.8 years after starting antiretroviral therapy. These receptors were obtained from a woman in her thirties with HIV.

J is TRBJ2-7 and V is TRBV27; D remains unclear. Germline assignment: CDR1 MNHEY and CDR2 SMNVEV (reference sequence). Trimming took off 5 bases at V and 0 bases at J, with 11 bases between the two ends. This CDR3 comprises 14 residues. CDR3 DNA: TGTGCCAGCAGTCCCGGACGGAGCTCCTACGAGCAGTACTTC. It translates to CASSPGRSSYEQYF.

This chain connects TRBV10-1 to TRBJ2-3, with D uncertain. V was clipped by 3 bases and J by 5 bases, with 18 bases between them. The CDR3 spans 16 residues. Per germline, CDR1 WNHNN and CDR2 SYGVQD (reference sequence). CDR3 DNA: TGCGCCAGCAGTGAAGGCGGTATATTAGTGGGAGATACGCAGTATTTT. Translation gives CASSEGGILVGDTQYF.

The chain recombines TRBV11-2 with TRBJ1-3; D is perhaps TRBD1 (6 bases). Germline V gene lookup returns CDR1 SGHAT and CDR2 FQNNGV. There are 17 residues in the CDR3. Trimming left V 2 bases short and J 2 bases short, with 16 bases between. CDR3 protein: CASSLMGGAAAGNTIYF. The CDR3, as DNA: TGTGCCAGCAGCTTAATGGGGGGCGCGGCAGCTGGAAACACCATATATTTT.

This clone was observed a few times. The chain recombines TRBV9 with TRBJ1-3; TRBD1 aligns across 9 bases. The germline gives CDR1 SGDLS, CDR2 YYNGEE. CDR3 length: 14 residues. With 2 bases clipped from V and 6 bases from J, the junction kept 3 bases outside the gene matches. CDR3 protein: CASSVGTGINTIYF. CDR3 DNA sequence: TGTGCCAGCAGCGTTGGGACAGGGATAAACACCATATATTTT.

The gene calls are TRBV18 and TRBJ2-4, with D perhaps TRBD1 (5 bases). Trimming pared 0 bases from V and 0 bases from J, leaving 15 bases between. This CDR3 is built from 18 residues. Per germline, CDR1 KGHSH and CDR2 LQKENI. The CDR3: CASSPPGQGSIAKNIQYF. CDR3 coding DNA: TGTGCCAGCTCACCACCGGGCCAGGGCAGTATAGCCAAAAACATTCAGTACTTC.